These 12 T cell receptor beta chains originate from one sample sequenced in a study of metastatic and nonmetastatic thyroid tumors. Prior to thyroid surgery, none of the patients had received any treatment. TCRdb redid the clone calls on the PCR reads using MiXCR. The table lists approximately 17,000 clones, about 26% of them singletons. The sample consisted of adjacent normal tissue. The receptors shown here come from a female donor with papillary thyroid cancer or a benign thyroid nodule (not recorded which). Some clones in this sample may be carry-over from other donors' samples.

The chain employs TRBV20-1 and TRBJ2-2; D call uncertain. Trimming removed 1 base at V and 2 bases at J, with 5 bases between. The CDR3 extends over 13 amino acids. The germline V gene encodes CDR1 DFQATT and CDR2 SNEGSKA (reference sequence). This CDR3 is CSARGPNTGELFF. The CDR3 coding sequence is TGCAGTGCTAGAGGTCCCAACACCGGGGAGCTGTTTTTT.

This clone was seen a few times. The chain combines TRBV6-2 or TRBV6-3 with TRBJ1-1; D not resolved. CDR1 is MNHEY, CDR2 SVGEGT, per germline. Trimming took off 7 bases at V and 6 bases at J, with 12 bases between the two ends. The CDR3 totals 12 residues. CDR3 in amino acids: CASTGFPSEAFF. CDR3 sequence (DNA): TGTGCCAGCACGGGGTTTCCGTCTGAAGCTTTCTTT.

The V call is TRBV28, the J call TRBJ2-1, with D perhaps matching TRBD2 (6 bases). Germline CDR1 reads MDHEN; CDR2 reads SYDVKM. The CDR3 runs 17 residues. V lost 4 bases, J lost 0 bases, and 16 bases lay in between. For the CDR3, the DNA is TGTGCCAGCAGTTACTCGCTAGCGCTGAGCTCCTACAATGAGCAGTTCTTC. Amino acid sequence: CASSYSLALSSYNEQFF.

Details on this clone: Its ends do not fully match the called genes, so a read error is possible. The J gene is TRBJ2-1, the V gene TRBV14; maybe TRBD1 (5 bases). The CDR3 sequence is 17 residues long. Germline V lookup: CDR1 SGHDN, CDR2 FVKESK. This CDR3 is CASSPSLGLVSYNAQFF. The CDR3 DNA is TGTGCCAGCAGCCCCTCATTGGGGCTTGTTTCCTACAATGCGCAGTTCTTC.

This clone was recorded a few times. The CDR3 spells CASSGTGAAGSYEQYF. CDR3 DNA sequence: TGTGCCAGCAGCGGAACGGGTGCTGCAGGGTCCTACGAGCAGTACTTC. The V call is TRBV6-1, the J call TRBJ2-7; D is perhaps TRBD1 (5 bases). CDR3 length equals 16 residues. Germline CDR1 MNHNS, CDR2 SASEGT. Trimming pared 6 bases from V and 1 base from J, leaving 19 bases between.

This chain links TRBV7-9 with TRBJ2-3, with TRBD1 as a possible D gene (6 bases). Germline V gene lookup returns CDR1 SEHNR and CDR2 FQNEAQ (reference sequence). Deletions cut 2 bases from V and 2 bases from J, with 8 bases between. There are 14 residues in the CDR3. The CDR3 DNA reads TGTGCCAGCAGCTTACAGGGGAACACAGATACGCAGTATTTT. It specifies CASSLQGNTDTQYF. The whole variable domain, remainder taken from reference TRBV7-9 and TRBJ2-3, is DTGVSQNPRHKITKRGQNVTFRCDPISEHNRLYWYRQTLGQGPEFLTYFQNEAQLEKSRLLSDRFSAERPKGSFSTLEIQRTEQGDSAMYLCASSLQGNTDTQYFGPGTRLTVL.

Notes on this clone: Other DNA sequences in this sample translate to the same CDR3. The chain joins TRBV6-1 to TRBJ1-3, with D possibly matching TRBD1 (5 bases). The CDR3 loop spans 17 amino acids. The ends were cut back, 6 bases at V and 3 bases at J, with 21 bases in the middle. Germline-derived CDR1 and CDR2 are MNHNS and SASEGT. CDR3 bases: TGTGCCAGCAGAACCAGTTATCGGGGGGACGGTGGAAACACCATATATTTT. Amino acids: CASRTSYRGDGGNTIYF.

V gene TRBV12-3 or TRBV12-4 combines with J gene TRBJ1-1; D is ambiguous. The germline V and J ends were trimmed by 3 bases and 7 bases, with 6 bases remaining between them. CDR3 length: 11 residues. This chain's CDR3 is CASSLWVEAFF. For the CDR3, the DNA is TGTGCCAGCAGTTTGTGGGTTGAAGCTTTCTTT.

This clone was seen a handful of times. The chain has TRBV6-4 and TRBJ2-7; TRBD2 agrees at 7 bases. This CDR3 has 17 amino acids. Germline V lookup: CDR1 MRHNA, CDR2 SNTAGT. Losses at the gene ends were 4 bases for V and 3 bases for J; bases not matched to a gene: 15. The CDR3 region has the DNA TGTGCCAGCAGTGGAGTTGGGCTATCTAGCGGCCACTACGAGCAGTACTTC. It is translated as CASSGVGLSSGHYEQYF.

The chain uses TRBV28 and TRBJ1-6; the D is unclear. CDR1 is MDHEN, CDR2 SYDVKM, per germline. The CDR3 covers 14 residues. V was trimmed by 5 bases and J by 6 bases, leaving 11 bases between them. The CDR3, as DNA: TGTGCCAGCAGTACCGGGAGATCTAATTCACCCCTCCACTTT. It is translated as CASSTGRSNSPLHF.

The table lists this clone with a few counts. The chain carries TRBV7-2 and TRBJ2-7; D remains unclear. V gave up 3 bases and J gave up 1 base, with 10 bases separating them. Germline CDR1 and CDR2: SGHTA and FQGNSA. The length of the CDR3 is 14 residues. The CDR3 DNA reads TGTGCCAGCAGCTTCCGTGGCAGATCCTACGAGCAGTACTTC. It yields the protein CASSFRGRSYEQYF.

This chain joins TRBV5-6 and TRBJ2-7, with D uncertain. Germline values: CDR1 SGHDT, CDR2 YYEEEE. Trimming stripped 0 bases from V and 4 bases from J, with 14 bases between. There are 15 residues in the CDR3. This chain's CDR3 is CASSLERRRAYEQYF. CDR3 bases: TGTGCCAGCAGCTTGGAGCGTCGAAGGGCGTACGAGCAGTACTTC.